These 10 T cell receptor beta chains came from one sample sequenced in a study of T cell responses to AZD1222 COVID-19 vaccine. Repertoires were generated with immunoSEQ multiplex PCR, while TCRdb's copy carries only in-frame clones and drops some. This repertoire shows roughly 180,000 clones, approximately 92% found once; its top ten account for approximately 0.98%. This specimen was peripheral blood, taken 28 days after the second dose of the MenACWY control vaccine. These receptors all come from an adult who received the MenACWY meningococcal vaccine as a control.

The rearrangement links TRBV7-2 to TRBJ1-5, with TRBD1 as a possible D gene (5 bases). The V and J ends lost 7 bases and 3 bases respectively, with 10 bases between them. Germline values: CDR1 SGHTA, CDR2 FQGNSA. The CDR3 contains 13 residues. CDR3 nucleotide sequence: TGTGCCAGCAACCAGGGATTCAATCAGCCCCAGCATTTT. The encoded protein is CASNQGFNQPQHF.

The rearrangement uses TRBV3-1 (or the pseudogene TRBV3-2) and TRBJ2-5; D unresolved. The V end lost 3 bases, the J end lost 5 bases, and 7 bases lay between the germline ends. CDR3 size: 12 residues. From germline, CDR1 is LGHDT and CDR2 YNNKEL (reference sequence). Written as DNA, the CDR3 is TGTGCCAGCAGCCAGATCCAGGAGACCCAGTACTTC. Translating gives CASSQIQETQYF.

This rearrangement joins TRBV6-2 or TRBV6-3 to TRBJ2-7, with D unclear. This CDR3 comprises 15 residues. V shed 4 bases and J shed 0 bases, with 13 bases lying between them. The germline V gene has CDR1 MNHEY and CDR2 SVGEGT. CDR3 nucleotide sequence: TGTGCCAGCAGTTGGATGCTATGGAGCTCCTACGAGCAGTACTTC. It is translated as CASSWMLWSSYEQYF.

This chain joins TRBV6-6 and TRBJ1-5; D remains ambiguous. The V gene lost 5 bases and the J gene lost 4 bases, with 9 bases spanning the gap. Germline V CDR1 and CDR2: MNHNY, SVGAGI (reference sequence). The CDR3 runs 13 residues. The CDR3 is CASSLTDNQPQHF. The DNA of the CDR3 is TGTGCCAGCAGTCTGACGGATAATCAGCCCCAGCATTTT.

The chain is built from TRBV7-3 and TRBJ1-1, with D possibly matching TRBD1 (5 bases). Trimming removed 5 bases from V and 7 bases from J, with 20 bases in between. Germline V lookup: CDR1 SGHTA, CDR2 FQGTGA. The CDR3 spans 15 residues. The CDR3 bases are TGTGCCAGCAGCCTCTCCGGGACCCCGCAGAATGAAGCTTTCTTT. Translated, it gives CASSLSGTPQNEAFF.

This chain uses TRBV2 with TRBJ1-2; possible D gene TRBD1, 6 bases. V lost 1 base and J lost 4, with 13 bases in between. This CDR3 is 15 amino acids long. Germline loops: CDR1 SNHLY, CDR2 FYNNEI. The CDR3 loop is CASSEGGGRAYGYTF. CDR3 DNA: TGTGCCAGCAGTGAAGGTGGGGGGCGCGCCTATGGCTACACCTTC.

The chain has TRBV3-1 (or the pseudogene TRBV3-2) and TRBJ1-1; D remains unclear. Trimming cost V 4 bases and J 5 bases, with 11 bases left between them. CDR3 length equals 13 residues. The germline gives CDR1 LGHDT, CDR2 YNNKEL (reference sequence). CDR3 in amino acids: CASSRDARTEAFF. As DNA, the CDR3 is TGTGCCAGCAGCCGGGATGCCCGGACTGAAGCTTTCTTT.

V usage is TRBV7-9 and J usage is TRBJ2-7, with 7 bases lining up with TRBD1. The V gene's germline CDR1 is SEHNR and CDR2 FQNEAQ (reference sequence). The CDR3 is 15 residues long. Trimming cost V 1 base and J 2 bases; bases outside gene matches: 5. The DNA of the CDR3 is TGTGCCAGCAGCTTAGAGGGACAGCCGACCTACGAGCAGTACTTC. As protein: CASSLEGQPTYEQYF.

V usage is TRBV5-5 and J usage is TRBJ2-1; perhaps TRBD2 as D (6 bases). Trimming removed 4 bases at V and 8 bases at J, with 16 bases between. Germline CDR1 SGHKS, CDR2 YYEKEE (reference sequence). This CDR3 has 14 amino acids. CDR3 sequence: CASSLQTSIDEQFF. DNA of the CDR3: TGTGCCAGCAGCCTACAGACTAGTATAGATGAGCAGTTCTTC.

The J gene is TRBJ1-1, the V gene TRBV14, with a weak D call TRBD1 (5 bases). Germline lookup yields CDR1 SGHDN and CDR2 FVKESK. This CDR3 region has 14 residues. The germline V and J ends were trimmed by 3 bases and 4 bases, with 12 bases remaining between them. CDR3 protein: CASSQRGWATEAFF. In DNA form, the CDR3 reads TGTGCCAGCAGCCAGAGGGGCTGGGCCACTGAAGCTTTCTTT.